A selection of T cell receptor beta chains follows, all from one sample in a study of T cells in lung cancer brain metastases. This table comes from immunoSEQ multiplex PCR, and its TCRdb copy is limited to in-frame clones, with some not included. The sample shows 3,200 or so clones, 70% to 90% of them seen only once. Sequencing used tumor tissue from the primary lung tumor. These receptors were collected from a woman between 45 and 65 years old with non-small cell lung cancer. CDR3s include the opening cysteine and the closing phenylalanine or tryptophan. The D gene is left open where the match is weak. Part of the rows lack a size; the others show once, few, many or a class for expanded clones.

CDR3 protein: CASSQEGQLYGYTF; CDR3 DNA: TGCGCCAGCAGCCAAGAGGGACAGCTCTATGGCTACACCTTC; D gene: TRBD1; clone size: once; V gene: TRBV4-3; J gene: TRBJ1-2
CDR3 protein: CASSPGAGANVLTF; CDR3 DNA: TGTGCCAGCAGTCCGGGTGCTGGGGCCAACGTCCTGACTTTC; D gene: .; clone size: .; V gene: TRBV6-1; J gene: TRBJ2-6
CDR3 protein: CASSLEGVATDTQYF; CDR3 DNA: TGTGCCAGCAGCTTGGAGGGGGTGGCCACAGATACGCAGTATTTT; D gene: .; clone size: .; V gene: TRBV5-6; J gene: TRBJ2-3
CDR3 protein: CASSIAGFRETQYF; CDR3 DNA: TGTGCCAGTAGTATCGCAGGGTTTAGGGAGACCCAGTACTTC; D gene: .; clone size: .; V gene: TRBV19; J gene: TRBJ2-5
CDR3 protein: CASSPPGGRGDTQYF; CDR3 DNA: TGTGCCAGCAGTCCCCCCGGGGGCAGGGGAGATACGCAGTATTTT; D gene: .; clone size: once; V gene: TRBV6-1; J gene: TRBJ2-3
CDR3 protein: CASSLDRGQGGELFF; CDR3 DNA: TGTGCCAGCAGCTTAGACAGGGGGCAGGGCGGGGAGCTGTTTTTT; D gene: TRBD1; clone size: .; V gene: TRBV7-2; J gene: TRBJ2-2
CDR3 protein: CASSQNPASGNTIYF; CDR3 DNA: TGTGCCAGCAGCCAAAACCCCGCCTCTGGAAACACCATATATTTT; D gene: .; clone size: .; V gene: TRBV9; J gene: TRBJ1-3
CDR3 protein: CAWSLTGNSNQPQHF; CDR3 DNA: TGTGCCTGGAGTCTCACGGGGAATAGCAATCAGCCCCAGCATTTT; D gene: .; clone size: .; V gene: TRBV30; J gene: TRBJ1-5
CDR3 protein: CASSDGAKNIQYF; CDR3 DNA: TGTGCCAGCAGTGACGGGGCCAAAAACATTCAGTACTTC; D gene: .; clone size: .; V gene: TRBV6-4; J gene: TRBJ2-4
CDR3 protein: CASRGRSTGELFF; CDR3 DNA: TGTGCCAGTAGGGGGAGGAGCACCGGGGAGCTGTTTTTT; D gene: .; clone size: .; V gene: TRBV19; J gene: TRBJ2-2
CDR3 protein: CASRRTGGEGYTF; CDR3 DNA: TGTGCCAGCAGAAGGACAGGGGGCGAAGGCTACACCTTC; D gene: TRBD1; clone size: .; V gene: TRBV11-1; J gene: TRBJ1-2
CDR3 protein: CASGRDRGEKLFF; CDR3 DNA: TGTGCCAGCGGGAGGGATAGGGGCGAAAAACTGTTTTTT; D gene: .; clone size: .; V gene: TRBV6-6; J gene: TRBJ1-4
CDR3 protein: CASSLMIRASPGNTIYF; CDR3 DNA: TGTGCCAGCAGCTTAATGATCAGGGCTTCTCCTGGAAACACCATATATTTT; D gene: .; clone size: .; V gene: TRBV11-2; J gene: TRBJ1-3
CDR3 protein: CASSPGGLETGNTIYF; CDR3 DNA: TGTGCCAGCTCACCAGGGGGTCTGGAGACTGGAAACACCATATATTTT; D gene: .; clone size: .; V gene: TRBV18; J gene: TRBJ1-3
CDR3 protein: CASSIILGYNQPQHF; CDR3 DNA: TGTGCCAGTAGTATAATCCTTGGTTACAATCAGCCCCAGCATTTT; D gene: .; clone size: once; V gene: TRBV19; J gene: TRBJ1-5
CDR3 protein: CASSLGGPDEQFF; CDR3 DNA: TGTGCCAGCAGCTTGGGTGGGCCGGATGAGCAGTTCTTC; D gene: .; clone size: .; V gene: TRBV7-2; J gene: TRBJ2-1
CDR3 protein: CASSMGRGDLGYF; CDR3 DNA: TGTGCCAGTAGTATGGGTCGGGGGGACCTGGGGTATTTT; D gene: TRBD2; clone size: once; V gene: TRBV19; J gene: TRBJ2-3
CDR3 protein: CASSLALAGSETQYF; CDR3 DNA: TGTGCCAGCAGTTTGGCACTAGCGGGTTCAGAGACCCAGTACTTC; D gene: TRBD2; clone size: .; V gene: TRBV6-6; J gene: TRBJ2-5
CDR3 protein: CASSTTGGYGYTF; CDR3 DNA: TGTGCCAGCAGCACTACAGGGGGCTATGGCTACACCTTC; D gene: TRBD1; clone size: .; V gene: TRBV7-9; J gene: TRBJ1-2
CDR3 protein: CASSVWAGARGDTQYF; CDR3 DNA: TGTGCCAGTAGTGTTTGGGCAGGGGCGAGGGGAGATACGCAGTATTTT; D gene: .; clone size: .; V gene: TRBV2; J gene: TRBJ2-3
CDR3 protein: CASSQGDGGNYGYTF; CDR3 DNA: TGCGCCAGCAGCCAAGGGGACGGAGGGAACTATGGCTACACCTTC; D gene: .; clone size: .; V gene: TRBV4-3; J gene: TRBJ1-2
CDR3 protein: CASSQDSRPGRKQGEFF; CDR3 DNA: TGTGCCAGCAGCCAAGATTCGCGTCCGGGCAGAAAACAAGGGGAGTTCTTC; D gene: .; clone size: .; V gene: TRBV4-2; J gene: TRBJ2-1
CDR3 protein: CASSLSYGQRLGNTEAFF; CDR3 DNA: TGTGCCAGCAGCTTGAGTTACGGGCAGCGTCTGGGAAACACTGAAGCTTTCTTT; D gene: .; clone size: .; V gene: TRBV5-6; J gene: TRBJ1-1
CDR3 protein: CASSYGQSTYEQYF; CDR3 DNA: TGTGCCAGCAGCTACGGACAGTCAACCTACGAGCAGTACTTC; D gene: .; clone size: .; V gene: TRBV5-6; J gene: TRBJ2-7
CDR3 protein: CASRKDRAAIEPQHF; CDR3 DNA: TGTGCCAGCAGAAAGGACAGGGCCGCAATCGAGCCCCAGCATTTT; D gene: TRBD1; clone size: large; V gene: TRBV27; J gene: TRBJ1-5
CDR3 protein: CAISSLAGGNTGELFF; CDR3 DNA: TGCGCCATCTCCTCACTAGCGGGGGGTAACACCGGGGAGCTGTTTTTT; D gene: TRBD2; clone size: .; V gene: TRBV10-2; J gene: TRBJ2-2
CDR3 protein: CASSGVGTPGGTQYF; CDR3 DNA: TGTGCCAGCAGTGGGGTTGGCACCCCCGGGGGGACCCAGTACTTC; D gene: .; clone size: .; V gene: TRBV2; J gene: TRBJ2-5
CDR3 protein: CAKREEGAEGWGTEAFF; CDR3 DNA: TGTGCCAAGAGAGAGGAAGGGGCGGAAGGGTGGGGCACTGAAGCTTTCTTT; D gene: .; clone size: .; V gene: TRBV9; J gene: TRBJ1-1
CDR3 protein: CASSVKGEPNEKLFF; CDR3 DNA: TGTGCCAGTAGTGTCAAGGGTGAACCTAATGAAAAACTGTTTTTT; D gene: .; clone size: .; V gene: TRBV19; J gene: TRBJ1-4
CDR3 protein: CSVSGTASGVNTEAFF; CDR3 DNA: TGCAGCGTTTCCGGGACGGCCTCCGGGGTGAACACTGAAGCTTTCTTT; D gene: .; clone size: .; V gene: TRBV29-1; J gene: TRBJ1-1
CDR3 protein: CASSLLATNYGYTF; CDR3 DNA: TGTGCCAGCAGCTTGTTAGCCACTAACTATGGCTACACCTTC; D gene: .; clone size: .; V gene: TRBV5-4; J gene: TRBJ1-2
CDR3 protein: CASSVDGSYEQYF; CDR3 DNA: TGTGCCAGCAGCGTCGACGGATCTTACGAGCAGTACTTC; D gene: .; clone size: .; V gene: TRBV9; J gene: TRBJ2-7
CDR3 protein: CASSWEQGLHTEAFF; CDR3 DNA: TGTGCCAGCAGCTGGGAACAAGGGTTGCACACTGAAGCTTTCTTT; D gene: .; clone size: .; V gene: TRBV11-2; J gene: TRBJ1-1
CDR3 protein: CTSSQLAGGTDTQYF; CDR3 DNA: TGCACCAGCAGCCAACTAGCGGGGGGCACAGATACGCAGTATTTT; D gene: TRBD2; clone size: .; V gene: TRBV4-3; J gene: TRBJ2-3
CDR3 protein: CASSIWGAEKLFF; CDR3 DNA: TGTGCCAGTAGTATCTGGGGGGCGGAAAAACTGTTTTTT; D gene: .; clone size: .; V gene: TRBV19; J gene: TRBJ1-4
CDR3 protein: CASSLGSGTARETQYF; CDR3 DNA: TGTGCCAGCAGCTTGGGGTCGGGGACAGCCAGAGAGACCCAGTACTTC; D gene: TRBD1; clone size: .; V gene: TRBV7-9; J gene: TRBJ2-5
CDR3 protein: CASSREGTNTEAFF; CDR3 DNA: TGTGCCAGCAGCCGGGAGGGGACGAACACTGAAGCTTTCTTT; D gene: .; clone size: .; V gene: TRBV4-2; J gene: TRBJ1-1
CDR3 protein: CASSWGQGGSPLHF; CDR3 DNA: TGTGCCAGCAGTTGGGGACAGGGGGGTTCACCCCTCCACTTT; D gene: TRBD1; clone size: .; V gene: TRBV6-5; J gene: TRBJ1-6
CDR3 protein: CASSSGLEQYF; CDR3 DNA: TGTGCCAGCAGCTCAGGACTAGAGCAGTACTTC; D gene: .; clone size: .; V gene: TRBV7-9; J gene: TRBJ2-7
CDR3 protein: CAAVYYRHLENTEAFF; CDR3 DNA: TGTGCCGCCGTGTACTACAGGCACCTTGAGAACACTGAAGCTTTCTTT; D gene: .; clone size: .; V gene: TRBV21-1; J gene: TRBJ1-1
CDR3 protein: CASSLRQGWTEAFF; CDR3 DNA: TGTGCCAGCAGTCTCCGACAGGGGTGGACTGAAGCTTTCTTT; D gene: TRBD1; clone size: .; V gene: TRBV27; J gene: TRBJ1-1
CDR3 protein: CASSSPGGAGEKLFF; CDR3 DNA: TGTGCCAGCAGTTCCCCGGGGGGCGCGGGTGAAAAACTGTTTTTT; D gene: .; clone size: .; V gene: TRBV28; J gene: TRBJ1-4
CDR3 protein: CASSFLVTDTQYF; CDR3 DNA: TGTGCCAGCAGCTTCCTAGTCACAGATACGCAATATTTT; D gene: .; clone size: .; V gene: TRBV11-2; J gene: TRBJ2-3
CDR3 protein: CASSGDLQGKSYGYTF; CDR3 DNA: TGTGCCAGCAGTGGGGACCTGCAGGGGAAAAGCTATGGCTACACCTTC; D gene: .; clone size: once; V gene: TRBV2; J gene: TRBJ1-2
CDR3 protein: CASSYSAGWTEAFF; CDR3 DNA: TGTGCCAGCAGTTACTCGGCGGGATGGACTGAAGCTTTCTTT; D gene: .; clone size: .; V gene: TRBV6-5; J gene: TRBJ1-1
CDR3 protein: CASSAGALEAFF; CDR3 DNA: TGTGCCAGCAGTGCCGGAGCCCTCGAAGCTTTCTTT; D gene: .; clone size: few; V gene: TRBV6-1; J gene: TRBJ1-1
CDR3 protein: CASTSAGGLRNEQFF; CDR3 DNA: TGCGCCAGCACGTCGGCGGGGGGTTTGCGCAATGAGCAGTTCTTC; D gene: TRBD2; clone size: few; V gene: TRBV5-1; J gene: TRBJ2-1
CDR3 protein: CASSLTGGERSPLHF; CDR3 DNA: TGTGCCAGCAGCTTAACTGGCGGGGAGAGGTCACCCCTCCACTTT; D gene: .; clone size: .; V gene: TRBV7-3; J gene: TRBJ1-6
CDR3 protein: CASREGGRGTGELFF; CDR3 DNA: TGTGCCAGCAGGGAGGGGGGGCGCGGCACCGGGGAGCTGTTTTTT; D gene: .; clone size: .; V gene: TRBV6-1; J gene: TRBJ2-2
CDR3 protein: CASSQDYRGSGYTF; CDR3 DNA: TGCGCCAGCAGCCAAGATTACCGGGGGAGTGGCTACACCTTC; D gene: .; clone size: .; V gene: TRBV4-3; J gene: TRBJ1-2
CDR3 protein: CASSQDRQGRSEAFF; CDR3 DNA: TGTGCCAGCAGCCAAGACAGACAGGGGAGAAGCGAAGCTTTCTTT; D gene: TRBD1; clone size: .; V gene: TRBV4-2; J gene: TRBJ1-1
CDR3 protein: CAISELGQGRSNTGELFF; CDR3 DNA: TGTGCCATCAGTGAGTTAGGACAGGGCCGTTCGAACACCGGGGAGCTGTTTTTT; D gene: TRBD1; clone size: .; V gene: TRBV10-3; J gene: TRBJ2-2